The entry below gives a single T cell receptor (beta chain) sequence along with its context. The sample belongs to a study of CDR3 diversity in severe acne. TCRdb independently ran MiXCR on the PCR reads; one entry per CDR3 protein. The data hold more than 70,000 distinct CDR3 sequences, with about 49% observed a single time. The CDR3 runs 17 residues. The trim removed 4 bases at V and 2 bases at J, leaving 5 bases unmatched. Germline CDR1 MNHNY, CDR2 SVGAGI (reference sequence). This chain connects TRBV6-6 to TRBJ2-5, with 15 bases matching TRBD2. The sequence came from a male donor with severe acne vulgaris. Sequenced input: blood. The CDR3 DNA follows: TGTGCCAGCAGTTCCAGGACTAGCGGGAGGGCACAAGAGACCCAGTACTTC. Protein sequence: CASSSRTSGRAQETQYF.